One TCR beta chain is described in this entry. Its antigen is not known. The protocol was immunoSEQ multiplex PCR, while the TCRdb copy is restricted to in-frame clones and leaves out a portion. The table shows about 100,000 clones, with about 87% occurring only once. This specimen comes from a study of T cell responses to AZD1222 COVID-19 vaccine. Regarding the study as a whole: Reports say nearly half of spike-specific TCRs go after unmutated variant regions.

The ends were cut back, 4 bases at V and 4 bases at J, with 16 bases in the middle. CDR3 size: 15 residues. The germline V gene encodes CDR1 LNHDA and CDR2 SQIVND (reference sequence). This TCR was recovered from an adult in good health. V usage is TRBV19 and J usage is TRBJ1-2, with D possibly matching TRBD1 (5 bases). The starting material was peripheral blood, obtained on day 0 of AZD1222 vaccination. The CDR3 DNA sequence: TGTGCCAGTAGTACGCGAGACAGAAACCGCTATGGCTACACCTTC. It translates to CASSTRDRNRYGYTF.